This T cell receptor beta chain was recorded in a study of blood T cell repertoires in COVID-19. Categorization into cohorts depended on clinical history that participants reported. Some clones are missing from TCRdb's copy, which holds only in-frame ones; the method was immunoSEQ multiplex PCR. The sample has approximately 380,000 clones, 88% seen once. The V end was cut by 4 bases, the J end by 3 bases, with 22 bases between. Looked up from germline, CDR1 is SGDLS and CDR2 is YYNGEE. The CDR3 has 17 amino acids. This receptor was taken from a woman aged 18-29 years who had recovered from COVID-19. Sequenced material: PBMCs or T cells enriched from blood (not recorded which). The chain has TRBV9 and TRBJ1-2; TRBD1 might be the D (5 bases). CDR3 DNA: TGTGCCAGCAGCCCATCCAGGGTAGAAGGGGTTCACTATGGCTACACCTTC. Translation gives CASSPSRVEGVHYGYTF.